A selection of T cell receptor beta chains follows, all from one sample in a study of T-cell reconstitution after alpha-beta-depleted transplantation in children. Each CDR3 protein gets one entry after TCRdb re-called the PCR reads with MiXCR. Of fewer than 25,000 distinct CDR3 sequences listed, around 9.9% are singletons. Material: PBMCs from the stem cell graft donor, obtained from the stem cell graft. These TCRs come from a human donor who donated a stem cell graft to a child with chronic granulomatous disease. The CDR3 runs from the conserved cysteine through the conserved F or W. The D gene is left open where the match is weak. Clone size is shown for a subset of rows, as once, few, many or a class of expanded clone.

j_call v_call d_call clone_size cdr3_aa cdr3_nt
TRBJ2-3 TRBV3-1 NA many CASSPLVSETTDTQYF TGTGCCAGCAGCCCTTTAGTTAGCGAGACCACAGATACGCAGTATTTT
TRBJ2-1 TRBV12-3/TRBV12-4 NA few CTFCLALSRDRPLYEQFF TGTACCTTCTGTTTAGCGCTAAGTCGGGACCGACCGCTGTATGAGCAGTTCTTC
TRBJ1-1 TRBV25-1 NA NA CASSNIKNRDTETEAFF TGTGCCAGCAGTAACATCAAAAACCGGGACACCGAGACTGAAGCTTTCTTT
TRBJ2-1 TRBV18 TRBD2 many CASSPSGTNHEQFF TGTGCCAGCTCACCATCCGGGACTAACCATGAGCAGTTCTTC
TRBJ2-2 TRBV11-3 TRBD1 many CASSGKTGRLTGELFF TGTGCCAGCAGCGGAAAGACAGGGCGACTCACCGGGGAGCTGTTTTTT
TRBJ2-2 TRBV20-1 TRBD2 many CSAMTGGSTGELFF TGCAGTGCTATGACGGGGGGATCCACCGGGGAGCTGTTTTTT
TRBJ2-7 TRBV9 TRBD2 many CASSVGIGGSFSYEQYF TGTGCCAGCAGCGTAGGTATCGGCGGGAGTTTCTCCTACGAGCAGTACTTC
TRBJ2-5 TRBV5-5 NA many CASRRTGTHQETQYF TGTGCCAGCAGAAGGACCGGGACTCACCAAGAGACCCAGTACTTC
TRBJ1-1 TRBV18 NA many CASSPTGPTMNTEAFF TGTGCCAGCTCACCAACAGGACCGACTATGAACACTGAAGCTTTCTTT
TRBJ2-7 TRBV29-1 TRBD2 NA CSVESTSGEYEQYF TGCAGCGTTGAGTCGACTAGCGGAGAGTACGAGCAGTACTTC
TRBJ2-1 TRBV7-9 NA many CASSPAGGREFEQFF TGTGCCAGCAGCCCTGCGGGCGGACGGGAGTTTGAGCAGTTCTTC
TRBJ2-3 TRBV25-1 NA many CASERGTDTQYF TGTGCCAGCGAGCGGGGCACAGATACGCAGTATTTT
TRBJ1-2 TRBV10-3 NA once CAISPGVPYYGYTF TGTGCCATCAGCCCTGGGGTCCCCTACTATGGCTACACCTTC
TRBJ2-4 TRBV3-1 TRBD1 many CATSPTGQGVAKNIQYF TGTGCCACCAGCCCCACCGGACAGGGGGTAGCCAAAAACATTCAGTACTTC
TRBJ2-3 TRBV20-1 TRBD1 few CSARLETGGHLDTQYF TGCAGTGCAAGACTAGAGACAGGGGGTCATTTAGATACGCAGTATTTT
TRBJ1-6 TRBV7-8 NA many CASSPGGRLGYNSPLHF TGTGCCAGCAGTCCCGGAGGCAGGTTGGGTTATAATTCACCCCTCCACTTT
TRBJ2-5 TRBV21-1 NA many CASSKFARKETQYF TGTGCCAGCAGCAAATTTGCCAGGAAAGAGACCCAGTACTTC
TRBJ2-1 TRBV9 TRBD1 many CASTQGDGTYNEQFF TGTGCCAGCACCCAGGGGGATGGCACCTACAATGAGCAGTTCTTC
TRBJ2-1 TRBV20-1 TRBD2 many CSAYSPQREFYNEQFF TGCAGTGCCTATAGCCCCCAGCGGGAGTTCTACAATGAGCAGTTCTTC
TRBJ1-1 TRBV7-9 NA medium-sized CASSSTPGNTEAFF TGTGCCAGCAGCTCAACCCCGGGGAACACTGAAGCTTTCTTT
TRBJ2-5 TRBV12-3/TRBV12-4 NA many CASSRGVQTQYF TGTGCCAGCAGTAGAGGGGTTCAAACCCAGTACTTC
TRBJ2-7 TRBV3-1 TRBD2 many CASSQASGTHEQYF TGTGCCAGCAGCCAAGCTAGCGGGACCCACGAGCAGTACTTC
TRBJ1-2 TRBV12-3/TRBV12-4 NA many CASSGQERYGYTF TGTGCCAGCAGCGGACAAGAACGATATGGCTACACCTTC
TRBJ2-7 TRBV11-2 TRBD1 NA CASSLGTGGLSSYEQYF TGTGCCAGCAGCTTAGGAACAGGGGGCCTCTCCTCCTACGAGCAGTACTTC
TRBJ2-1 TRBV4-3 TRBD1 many CASSSWVAGGIGLRNEQFF TGCGCCAGCAGCTCATGGGTTGCAGGGGGCATCGGCTTGCGCAATGAGCAGTTCTTC
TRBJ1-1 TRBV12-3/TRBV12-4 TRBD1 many CASSSERETGVFYTEAFF TGTGCCAGCAGTTCCGAAAGAGAGACAGGGGTATTTTACACTGAAGCTTTCTTT
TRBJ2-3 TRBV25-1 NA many CASSELTDTQYF TGTGCCAGCAGCGAACTTACAGATACGCAGTATTTT
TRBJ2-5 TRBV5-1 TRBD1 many CASSNTRQGRGETQYF TGCGCCAGCAGCAACACCCGACAGGGGAGAGGGGAGACCCAGTACTTC
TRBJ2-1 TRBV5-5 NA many CASSLVRVGNEQFF TGTGCCAGCAGCTTGGTCAGGGTGGGGAATGAGCAGTTCTTC
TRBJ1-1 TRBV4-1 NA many CASSQPAGFRVTEAFF TGCGCCAGCAGCCAGCCGGCGGGGTTTCGGGTCACTGAAGCTTTCTTT
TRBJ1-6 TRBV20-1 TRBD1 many CSAFLTGGHNSPLHF TGCAGTGCTTTCCTGACAGGGGGCCATAATTCACCCCTCCACTTT
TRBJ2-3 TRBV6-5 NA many CASRITGFGSTDTQYF TGTGCCAGCAGAATCACAGGATTTGGGAGCACAGATACGCAGTATTTT
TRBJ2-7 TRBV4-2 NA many CASSQEVRHGWGTYEQYF TGTGCCAGCAGCCAAGAGGTGCGTCACGGATGGGGGACCTACGAGCAGTACTTC
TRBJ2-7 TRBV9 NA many CASSAGSSEQYF TGTGCCAGCAGTGCCGGGTCCTCCGAGCAGTACTTC
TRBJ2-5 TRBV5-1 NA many CASRRVQETQYF TGCGCCAGCAGGAGAGTCCAAGAGACCCAGTACTTC
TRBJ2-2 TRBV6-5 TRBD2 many CASSYSTSGNTGELFF TGTGCCAGCAGTTACTCGACTAGCGGGAATACCGGGGAGCTGTTTTTT
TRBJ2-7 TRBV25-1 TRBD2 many CATGKAGAYEQYF TGTGCCACGGGTAAAGCGGGAGCCTACGAGCAGTACTTC
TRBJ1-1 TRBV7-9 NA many CASSLSQGNTEAFF TGTGCCAGCAGCTTGAGTCAGGGGAACACTGAAGCTTTCTTT
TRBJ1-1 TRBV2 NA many CASSGGRGAFF TGTGCCAGCAGTGGTGGTAGGGGAGCTTTCTTT
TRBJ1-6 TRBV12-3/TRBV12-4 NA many CASSLAGGNHSPLHF TGTGCCAGCAGCCTAGCGGGGGGGAACCATTCACCCCTCCACTTT
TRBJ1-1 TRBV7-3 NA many CASSLKSHRENTEAFF TGTGCCAGCAGCTTAAAATCCCACAGAGAAAACACTGAAGCTTTCTTT
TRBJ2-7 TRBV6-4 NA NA CASSAIRGDEQYF TGTGCCAGCAGTGCCATAAGGGGTGACGAGCAGTACTTC
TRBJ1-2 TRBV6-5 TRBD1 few CASSYVQGAHNYGYTF TGTGCCAGCAGTTACGTCCAGGGGGCCCATAACTATGGCTACACCTTC
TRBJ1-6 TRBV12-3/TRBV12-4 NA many CASTMGGAYNSPLHF TGTGCCAGCACCATGGGAGGGGCCTATAATTCACCCCTCCACTTT
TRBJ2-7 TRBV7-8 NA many CASSLTRDTYSYEQYF TGTGCCAGCAGCTTGACCCGGGACACCTACTCCTACGAGCAGTACTTC
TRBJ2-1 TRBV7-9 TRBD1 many CASSSGTGSYNEQFF TGTGCCAGCAGTTCCGGGACAGGGTCCTACAATGAGCAGTTCTTC
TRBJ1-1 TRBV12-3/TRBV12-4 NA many CASSPRVMNTEAFF TGTGCCAGCAGTCCGCGGGTAATGAACACTGAAGCTTTCTTT
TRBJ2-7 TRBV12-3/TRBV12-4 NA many CASSWTGGHSSYEQYF TGTGCCAGCAGTTGGACAGGAGGGCACAGCTCCTACGAGCAGTACTTC
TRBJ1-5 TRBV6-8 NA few CASSYGEGNQPQHF TGTGCCAGCAGTTACGGGGAGGGGAATCAGCCCCAGCATTTT
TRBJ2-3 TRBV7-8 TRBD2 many CASSLDIAGLAVDTQYF TGTGCCAGCAGCTTAGATATTGCGGGACTAGCGGTAGATACGCAGTATTTT
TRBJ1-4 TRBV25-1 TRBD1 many CASTGQINEKLFF TGTGCCAGCACGGGACAGATAAATGAAAAACTGTTTTTT
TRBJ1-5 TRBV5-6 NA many CASSLWVGQARHQPQHF TGTGCCAGCAGCTTGTGGGTCGGGCAGGCCCGCCATCAGCCCCAGCATTTT
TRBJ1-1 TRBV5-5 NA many CASSLSGLAFF TGTGCCAGCAGCTTGTCGGGGTTGGCTTTCTTT
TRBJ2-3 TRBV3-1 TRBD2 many CASSHLLAGEADTQYF TGTGCCAGCAGCCACCTACTAGCGGGGGAGGCAGATACGCAGTATTTT
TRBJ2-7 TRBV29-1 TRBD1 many CSVSGDRVYEQYF TGCAGCGTCTCCGGGGACAGGGTCTACGAGCAGTACTTC
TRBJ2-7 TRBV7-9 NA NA CASSLVSATEREQYF TGTGCCAGCAGCTTAGTGAGCGCAACTGAGAGGGAGCAGTACTTC